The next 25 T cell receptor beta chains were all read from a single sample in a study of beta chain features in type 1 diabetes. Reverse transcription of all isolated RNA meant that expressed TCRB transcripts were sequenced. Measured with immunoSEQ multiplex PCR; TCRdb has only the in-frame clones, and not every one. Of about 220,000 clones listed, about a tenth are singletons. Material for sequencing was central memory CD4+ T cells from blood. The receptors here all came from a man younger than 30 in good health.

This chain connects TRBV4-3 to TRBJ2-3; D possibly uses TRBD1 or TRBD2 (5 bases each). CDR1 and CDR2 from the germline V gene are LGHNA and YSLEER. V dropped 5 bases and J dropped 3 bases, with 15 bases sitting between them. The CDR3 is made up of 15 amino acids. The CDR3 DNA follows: TGCGCCAGCAGCTTAGACGGGGCAGGGACAGATACGCAGTATTTT. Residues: CASSLDGAGTDTQYF.

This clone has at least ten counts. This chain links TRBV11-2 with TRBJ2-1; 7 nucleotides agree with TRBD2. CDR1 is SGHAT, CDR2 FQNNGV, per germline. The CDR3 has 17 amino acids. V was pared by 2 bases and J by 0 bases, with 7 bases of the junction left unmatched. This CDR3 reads CASSLRWGGSSYNEQFF. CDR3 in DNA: TGTGCCAGCAGCTTACGTTGGGGAGGGAGCTCCTACAATGAGCAGTTCTTC.

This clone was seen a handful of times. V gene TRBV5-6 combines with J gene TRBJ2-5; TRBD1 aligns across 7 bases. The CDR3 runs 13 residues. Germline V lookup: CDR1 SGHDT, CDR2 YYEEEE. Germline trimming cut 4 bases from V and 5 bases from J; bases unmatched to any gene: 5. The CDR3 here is CASSPQDRETQYF. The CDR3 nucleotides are TGTGCCAGCAGCCCCCAGGACAGGGAGACCCAGTACTTC.

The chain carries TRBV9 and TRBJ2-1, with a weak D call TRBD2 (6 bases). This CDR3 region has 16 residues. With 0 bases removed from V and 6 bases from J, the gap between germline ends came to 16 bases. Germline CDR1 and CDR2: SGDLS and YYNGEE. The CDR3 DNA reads TGTGCCAGCAGCGTAGCTAGACGGACTACAATCAATGAGCAGTTCTTC. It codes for CASSVARRTTINEQFF. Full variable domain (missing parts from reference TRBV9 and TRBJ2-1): DSGVTQTPKHLITATGQRVTLRCSPRSGDLSVYWYQQSLDQGLQFLIQYYNGEERAKGNILERFSAQQFPDLHSELNLSSLELGDSALYFCASSVARRTTINEQFFGPGTRLTVL.

This chain's CDR3 is CASSLDRAKSYEQYF. For the CDR3, the DNA is TGTGCCAGCAGCTTAGACAGGGCGAAATCCTACGAGCAGTACTTC. The chain has TRBV11-2 and TRBJ2-7; a weak D match, TRBD1 (5 bases). The CDR3 runs 15 residues. Trimming pared 0 bases from V and 1 base from J, leaving 10 bases between. The germline V gene encodes CDR1 SGHAT and CDR2 FQNNGV.

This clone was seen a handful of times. CDR3 bases: TGTGCCAGCAGTGAGGCAGCGGGAGAGGCAGATACGCAGTATTTT. Translating it yields CASSEAAGEADTQYF. This chain joins TRBV2 and TRBJ2-3, with 8 bases matching TRBD2. V was clipped by 3 bases and J by 4 bases; unmatched bases: 6. CDR1 SNHLY and CDR2 FYNNEI come from the germline V gene. There are 15 residues in the CDR3.

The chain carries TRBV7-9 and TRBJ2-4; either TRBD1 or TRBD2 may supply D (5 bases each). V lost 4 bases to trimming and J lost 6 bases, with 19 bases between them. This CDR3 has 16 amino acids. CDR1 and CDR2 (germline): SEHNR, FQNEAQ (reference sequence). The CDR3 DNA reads TGTGCCAGCAGCTCGCCCCGGGGCCCGGTGGGAAACATTCAGTACTTC. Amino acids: CASSSPRGPVGNIQYF.

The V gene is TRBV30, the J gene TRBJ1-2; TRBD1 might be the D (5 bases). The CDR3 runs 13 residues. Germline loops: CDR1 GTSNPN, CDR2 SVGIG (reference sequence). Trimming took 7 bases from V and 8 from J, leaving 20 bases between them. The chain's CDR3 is CAYRGAGLYGYTF. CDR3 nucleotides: TGTGCCTACCGAGGGGCAGGGCTATACGGCTACACCTTC.

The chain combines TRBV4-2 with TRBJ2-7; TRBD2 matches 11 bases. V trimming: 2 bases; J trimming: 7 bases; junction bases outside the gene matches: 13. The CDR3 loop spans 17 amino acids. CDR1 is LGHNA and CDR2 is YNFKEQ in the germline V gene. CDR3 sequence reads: CASSQTLSGRARQEQYF. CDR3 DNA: TGTGCCAGCAGCCAAACCCTTAGCGGGAGGGCCCGTCAGGAGCAGTACTTC.

The CDR3 is CASSGGTPGYNEQFF. The CDR3 nucleotides are TGTGCCAGCAGCGGCGGGACTCCGGGATACAATGAGCAGTTCTTC. The rearrangement joins TRBV7-8 to TRBJ2-1, with D perhaps TRBD2 (6 bases). Germline CDR1 reads SGHVS; CDR2 reads FQNEAQ. The CDR3 extends over 15 amino acids. V was trimmed by 5 bases and J by 4 bases, leaving 15 bases between them.

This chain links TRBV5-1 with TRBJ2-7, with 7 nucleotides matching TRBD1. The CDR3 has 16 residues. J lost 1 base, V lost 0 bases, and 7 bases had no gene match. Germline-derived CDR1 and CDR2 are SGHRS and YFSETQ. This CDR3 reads CASSLALGGSSYEQYF. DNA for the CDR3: TGCGCCAGCAGCTTGGCCTTAGGGGGCTCGTCCTACGAGCAGTACTTC.

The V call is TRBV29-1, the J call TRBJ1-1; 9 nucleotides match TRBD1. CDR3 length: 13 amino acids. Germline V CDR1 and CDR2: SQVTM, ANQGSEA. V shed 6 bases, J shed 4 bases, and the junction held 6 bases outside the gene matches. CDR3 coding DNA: TGCAGCGTCTCCCGGGACAGGGCCACTGAAGCTTTCTTT. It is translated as CSVSRDRATEAFF.

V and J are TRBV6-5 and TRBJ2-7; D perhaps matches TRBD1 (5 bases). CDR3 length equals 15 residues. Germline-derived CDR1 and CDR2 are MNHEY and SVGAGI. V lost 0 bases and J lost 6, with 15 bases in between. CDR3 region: CASSYSRQGRREQYF. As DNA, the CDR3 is TGTGCCAGCAGTTACTCGAGGCAGGGAAGGCGCGAGCAGTACTTC.

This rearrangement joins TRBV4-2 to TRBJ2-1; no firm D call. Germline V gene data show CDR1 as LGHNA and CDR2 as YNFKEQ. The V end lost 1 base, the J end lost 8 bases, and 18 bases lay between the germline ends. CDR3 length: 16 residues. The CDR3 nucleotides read TGTGCCAGCAGCCAAGGCATCGCGAGTCTGGGCCATGAGCAGTTCTTC. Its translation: CASSQGIASLGHEQFF.

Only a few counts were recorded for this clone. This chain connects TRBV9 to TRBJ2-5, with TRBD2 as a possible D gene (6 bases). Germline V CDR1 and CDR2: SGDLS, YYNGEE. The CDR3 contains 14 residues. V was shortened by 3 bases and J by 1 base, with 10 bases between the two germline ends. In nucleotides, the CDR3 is TGTGCCAGCAGCGCTAGCGCGCTCCAAGAGACCCAGTACTTC. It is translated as CASSASALQETQYF.

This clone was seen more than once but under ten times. CDR3 sequence: CASSVVSGANVLTF. Here the CDR3 DNA reads TGTGCCAGCAGTGTGGTCTCTGGGGCCAACGTCCTGACTTTC. The chain has TRBV2 and TRBJ2-6; no reliable D call. The CDR3 covers 14 residues. Germline V gene sequence: CDR1 SNHLY, CDR2 FYNNEI. V shed 4 bases and J shed 0 bases, with 4 bases lying between them.

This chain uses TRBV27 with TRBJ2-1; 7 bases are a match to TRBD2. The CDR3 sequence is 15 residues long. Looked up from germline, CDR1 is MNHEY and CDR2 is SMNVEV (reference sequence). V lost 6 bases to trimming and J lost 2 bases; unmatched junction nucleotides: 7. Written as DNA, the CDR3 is TGTGCCAGCAGGAATCGACTAGCAGCCTACAATGAGCAGTTCTTC. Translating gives CASRNRLAAYNEQFF.

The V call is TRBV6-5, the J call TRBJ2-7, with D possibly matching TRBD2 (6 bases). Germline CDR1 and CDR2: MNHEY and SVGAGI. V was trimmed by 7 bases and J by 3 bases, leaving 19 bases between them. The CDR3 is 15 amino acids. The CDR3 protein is CASTPTGGTGYEQYF. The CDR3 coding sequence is TGTGCCAGCACCCCCACGGGCGGGACGGGCTACGAGCAGTACTTC.

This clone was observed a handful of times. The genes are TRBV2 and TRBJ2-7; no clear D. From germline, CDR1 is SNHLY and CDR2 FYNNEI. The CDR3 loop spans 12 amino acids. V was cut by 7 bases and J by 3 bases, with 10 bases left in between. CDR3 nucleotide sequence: TGTGCCAGCACATACAGCCTCTACGAGCAGTACTTC. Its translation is CASTYSLYEQYF.

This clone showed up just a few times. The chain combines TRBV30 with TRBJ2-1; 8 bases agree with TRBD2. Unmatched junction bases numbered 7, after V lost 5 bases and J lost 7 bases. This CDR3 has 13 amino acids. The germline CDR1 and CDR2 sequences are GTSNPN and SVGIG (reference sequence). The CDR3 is CAWGRASGNEQFF. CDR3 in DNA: TGTGCCTGGGGTAGAGCTAGCGGGAATGAGCAGTTCTTC.

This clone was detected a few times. As DNA, the CDR3 is TGTGCCAGCAGCCCGGGACGGAACTATGGCTACACCTTC. It translates to CASSPGRNYGYTF. V gene TRBV7-9 combines with J gene TRBJ1-2; a possible D gene is TRBD1 (5 bases). Germline lookup yields CDR1 SEHNR and CDR2 FQNEAQ (reference sequence). This CDR3 is 13 amino acids long. V was pared by 5 bases and J by 2 bases, with 9 bases between.

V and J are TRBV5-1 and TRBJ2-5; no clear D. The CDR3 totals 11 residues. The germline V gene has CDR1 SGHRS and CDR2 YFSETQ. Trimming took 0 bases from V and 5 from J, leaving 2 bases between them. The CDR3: CASSLDETQYF. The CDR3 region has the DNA TGCGCCAGCAGCTTGGACGAGACCCAGTACTTC.

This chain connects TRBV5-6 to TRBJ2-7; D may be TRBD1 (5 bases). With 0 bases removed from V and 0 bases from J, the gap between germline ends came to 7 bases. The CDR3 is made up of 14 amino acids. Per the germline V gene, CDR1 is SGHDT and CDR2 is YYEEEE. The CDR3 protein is CASSLVTGSYEQYF. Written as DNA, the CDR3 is TGTGCCAGCAGCTTGGTTACAGGCTCCTACGAGCAGTACTTC.

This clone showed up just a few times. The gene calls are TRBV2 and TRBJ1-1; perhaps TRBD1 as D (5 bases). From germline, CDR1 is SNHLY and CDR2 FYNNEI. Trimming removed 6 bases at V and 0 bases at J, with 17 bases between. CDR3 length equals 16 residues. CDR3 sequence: CASSLLTGTVNTEAFF. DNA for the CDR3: TGTGCCAGCAGCCTTCTAACCGGGACGGTGAACACTGAAGCTTTCTTT.

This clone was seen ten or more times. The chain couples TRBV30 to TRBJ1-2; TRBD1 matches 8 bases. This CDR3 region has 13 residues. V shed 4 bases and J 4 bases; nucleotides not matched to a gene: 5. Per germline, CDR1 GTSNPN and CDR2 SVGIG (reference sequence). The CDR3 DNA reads TGTGCCTGGACGCATCAGGGGGCCTATGGCTACACCTTC. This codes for CAWTHQGAYGYTF. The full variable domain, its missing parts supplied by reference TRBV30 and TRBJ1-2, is SQTIHQWPATLVQPVGSPLSLECTVEGTSNPNLYWYRQAAGRGLQLLFYSVGIGQISSEVPQNLSASRPQDRQFILSSKKLLLSDSGFYLCAWTHQGAYGYTFGSGTRLTVV.